One sample yielded the 18 T cell receptor beta chains listed below, sequenced in a study of T cells after yellow fever vaccination. Using its own MiXCR run on the 5' RACE reads, TCRdb lists one record per CDR3 protein. The data show roughly 120,000 distinct CDR3 sequences, approximately 7.1% seen once. Sequences were derived from CD4+ T cells sorted from PBMCs, sampled about 49 days after the first yellow fever vaccination. The source of these receptors is a man in his late teens or twenties who received the YFV17D yellow fever vaccine.

This clonotype showed up many times. The chain couples TRBV2 to TRBJ1-6; D is ambiguous. Germline loops: CDR1 SNHLY, CDR2 FYNNEI. The CDR3 runs 11 residues. V was pared by 6 bases and J by 11 bases, with 8 bases between. The chain's CDR3 is CASRDPAPLHF. As DNA, the CDR3 is TGTGCCAGCAGGGATCCAGCACCCCTCCACTTT.

This clonotype was recorded many times. The chain joins TRBV7-2 to TRBJ2-3; D perhaps matches TRBD1 (5 bases). This CDR3 comprises 11 residues. The V end was cut by 8 bases, the J end by 3 bases, with 6 bases between. Per germline, CDR1 SGHTA and CDR2 FQGNSA. CDR3 in amino acids: CASGHTDTQYF. For the CDR3, the DNA is TGTGCCAGCGGACATACAGATACGCAGTATTTT. Complete variable domain (other parts from reference TRBV7-2 and TRBJ2-3): GAGVSQSPSNKVTEKGKDVELRCDPISGHTALYWYRQSLGQGLEFLIYFQGNSAPDKSGLPSDRFSAERTGGSVSTLTIQRTQQEDSAVYLCASGHTDTQYFGPGTRLTVL.

The table lists this clonotype with many counts. V usage is TRBV6-5 and J usage is TRBJ2-3, with 10 bases lining up with TRBD1. V lost 5 bases to trimming and J lost 3 bases; unmatched junction nucleotides: 5. The CDR3 consists of 15 residues. Germline-derived CDR1 and CDR2 are MNHEY and SVGAGI. The CDR3 DNA reads as TGTGCCAGCAGTACTCGGACAGGGGGAACAGATACGCAGTATTTT. This codes for CASSTRTGGTDTQYF.

This clonotype was recorded at least ten times. The gene calls are TRBV7-2 and TRBJ2-7; tentatively, D is TRBD2 (6 bases). Trimming took off 2 bases at V and 7 bases at J, with 21 bases between the two ends. The CDR3 is made up of 16 amino acids. Per germline, CDR1 SGHTA and CDR2 FQGNSA. The CDR3 region has the DNA TGTGCCAGCAGCTTACTTCCGGGCCCTCTGGAGGGAGAGCAGTACGTC. As protein: CASSLLPGPLEGEQYV.

A word on this clonotype: This may be a read error: a much more frequent sequence differs by one nucleotide. It is likely a read error, because the conserved phenylalanine at the end of the CDR3 is missing. The V call is TRBV28, the J call TRBJ2-5; D gene unclear. Germline V lookup: CDR1 MDHEN, CDR2 SYDVKM. The ends were cut back, 2 bases at V and 7 bases at J, with 8 bases in the middle. This CDR3 has 12 residues. The chain's CDR3 is CASSLAGGTQYS. The CDR3, as DNA: TGTGCCAGCAGTTTAGCAGGCGGGACCCAGTACTCC.

The table lists this clonotype with many counts. The chain has TRBV10-3 and TRBJ1-2, with D unclear. The germline CDR1 and CDR2 sequences are ENHRY and SYGVKD. The length of the CDR3 is 16 residues. V was shortened by 0 bases and J by 0 bases, with 11 bases between the two germline ends. The CDR3, as DNA: TGTGCCATCAGTGAGTCACGCAGTCTCGCTAACTATGGCTACACCTTC. This codes for CAISESRSLANYGYTF.

This clonotype was recorded at least ten times. The chain combines TRBV28 with TRBJ1-5; weak D call: TRBD1 (6 bases). CDR1 MDHEN and CDR2 SYDVKM come from the germline V gene. V was shortened by 6 bases and J by 7 bases, with 16 bases between the two germline ends. This CDR3 spans 14 amino acids. For the CDR3, the DNA is TGTGCCAGCAGATTGAGGGGGATCGAACAGCCCCAGCATTTT. It codes for CASRLRGIEQPQHF.

In this sample, this clonotype turned up many times. The chain joins TRBV12-3 or TRBV12-4 to TRBJ1-1; D is ambiguous. The CDR3 has 15 residues. Trimming pared 7 bases from V and 2 bases from J, leaving 17 bases between. CDR3 amino acids: CASTQSVVPNTEAFF. The CDR3 DNA sequence: TGTGCCAGCACCCAAAGTGTAGTGCCCAACACTGAAGCTTTCTTT.

This clonotype was recorded many times. CDR3 residues: CASSPGPYTDTQYF. In DNA, the CDR3 is TGTGCCAGCAGCCCGGGGCCCTACACAGATACGCAGTATTTT. The J gene is TRBJ2-3, the V gene TRBV7-3, with D perhaps matching TRBD1 or TRBD2 (5 bases each). CDR3 length: 14 amino acids. Per germline, CDR1 SGHTA and CDR2 FQGTGA. Trimming took off 5 bases at V and 2 bases at J, with 11 bases between the two ends.

Many counts were recorded for this clonotype. The chain employs TRBV3-1 and TRBJ2-3; D not resolved. CDR1 is LGHDT and CDR2 is YNNKEL in the germline V gene (reference sequence). This CDR3 comprises 16 residues. V was trimmed by 2 bases and J by 0 bases, leaving 12 bases between them. DNA for the CDR3: TGTGCCAGCAGCCAACTAGGATCACGAAGCACAGATACGCAGTATTTT. Amino acid sequence: CASSQLGSRSTDTQYF.

This clonotype came up many times. This chain connects TRBV20-1 to TRBJ2-6; the match to TRBD2 covers 10 bases. Per germline, CDR1 DFQATT and CDR2 SNEGSKA (reference sequence). This CDR3 has 16 amino acids. The CDR3 spells CSSGRGRFTGANVLTF. The CDR3 coding sequence is TGCAGCAGCGGGAGGGGGCGGTTTACTGGGGCCAACGTCCTGACTTTC.

This clonotype appeared many times. The DNA of the CDR3 is TGCGCCAGCAGCCCGGACAGGGGAAATTCACCCCTCCACTTT. It yields the protein CASSPDRGNSPLHF. The chain uses TRBV5-1 and TRBJ1-6, with 9 bases matching TRBD1. This CDR3 has 14 amino acids. The trim removed 4 bases at V and 7 bases at J, leaving 3 bases unmatched. Germline CDR1 reads SGHRS; CDR2 reads YFSETQ.

Ten or more counts support this clonotype. The V gene is TRBV11-2, the J gene TRBJ2-7; 11 nucleotides agree with TRBD1. The germline V gene has CDR1 SGHAT and CDR2 FQNNGV. This CDR3 comprises 16 residues. Trimming cost V 3 bases and J 3 bases; bases outside gene matches: 7. This CDR3 is CASSFFPGQGVYEQYV. CDR3 DNA: TGTGCCAGCAGCTTTTTCCCGGGACAGGGGGTCTACGAGCAGTACGTC.

This clonotype was detected ten times or more. This rearrangement joins TRBV20-1 to TRBJ2-7; D possibly uses TRBD1 or TRBD2 (6 bases each). The V and J ends lost 6 bases and 2 bases respectively, with 11 bases between them. The V gene's germline CDR1 is DFQATT and CDR2 SNEGSKA (reference sequence). CDR3 length: 12 amino acids. In nucleotides, the CDR3 is TGCAGTGCCCCAGGGGAGGCCTACGAGCAGTACTTC. It encodes CSAPGEAYEQYF.

At least ten counts were recorded for this clonotype. The CDR3 loop reads CASLRLGRDTQYF. CDR3 nucleotides: TGTGCCAGCCTACGACTAGGCCGAGATACGCAGTATTTT. The V and J genes are TRBV28 and TRBJ2-3, with TRBD2 as a possible D gene (6 bases). Germline V gene sequence: CDR1 MDHEN, CDR2 SYDVKM. Trimming took off 8 bases at V and 5 bases at J, with 14 bases between the two ends. The length of the CDR3 is 13 residues. Filled out from reference TRBV28 and TRBJ2-3, the complete variable domain reads DVKVTQSSRYLVKRTGEKVFLECVQDMDHENMFWYRQDPGLGLRLIYFSYDVKMKEKGDIPEGYSVSREKKERFSLILESASTNQTSMYLCASLRLGRDTQYFGPGTRLTVL.

This clonotype has ten or more counts. The chain uses TRBV28 and TRBJ2-3, with D possibly TRBD1 on 6 matching bases. V gave up 3 bases and J gave up 3 bases, with 16 bases separating them. Looked up from germline, CDR1 is MDHEN and CDR2 is SYDVKM. This CDR3 is 16 amino acids long. The CDR3 region has the DNA TGTGCCAGCAGTTTTCGAAACAGGGTGGGAACAGATACGCAGTATTTT. Encoded protein: CASSFRNRVGTDTQYF.

This clonotype was recorded at least ten times. The V call is TRBV21-1, the J call TRBJ1-3. TRBV21-1 is a recognized pseudogene. The CDR3 is 15 amino acids. The CDR3 nucleotides are TGTGCCAGCAGCAAAGAGGCAGGTCCTGGAAACACCATATATTTT. Translating it yields CASSKEAGPGNTIYF.

Worth noting for this clonotype: With a much larger clone just one base away, this may be a read error. The genes are TRBV10-3 and TRBJ1-2; no clear D gene. The CDR3 sequence is 18 residues long. Germline V gene lookup returns CDR1 ENHRY and CDR2 SYGVKD. The V end lost 3 bases, the J end lost 2 bases, and 22 bases lay between the germline ends. CDR3 bases: TGTGCCATCAGTGATTCCACCCCCAAGGGTAATCCAAACTATGGCTACACCTTC. This encodes CAISDSTPKGNPNYGYTF.